Listed below are T cell receptor beta chains from one sample, sequenced in a study of T-cell memory formation after mild COVID-19. From the 5' RACE reads, TCRdb called clonotypes with MiXCR, one entry per CDR3 protein. The sample carries 190,000 or so distinct CDR3 sequences, about 10% recorded once. The sequencing sample was made of PBMCs or a T cell subset sorted from them (not recorded which). The receptors were gathered from a man younger than 35 who had mild COVID-19 (a few samples of this study predate the infection). Cell type and time point are not known. CDR3s include the opening cysteine and the closing phenylalanine or tryptophan. The D gene is left open where the match is weak. Size values are once, few and many counts, or a class for expanded clones, and some rows have none.

TRBJ2-5 TRBV5-1 NA many CASSLAESGGETQYF TGCGCCAGCAGCTTGGCCGAGTCGGGCGGAGAGACCCAGTACTTC
TRBJ2-1 TRBV20-1 TRBD2 NA CSARGGTWSGGEQFF TGCAGTGCTAGAGGCGGGACATGGAGCGGGGGTGAGCAGTTCTTC
TRBJ2-3 TRBV7-9 TRBD1 NA CASSARTGGIGDTQYF TGTGCCAGCAGCGCGAGGACAGGGGGCATCGGAGATACGCAGTATTTT
TRBJ1-2 TRBV28 TRBD1 NA CASRTGFYGYTF TGTGCCAGCCGGACAGGGTTCTATGGCTACACCTTC
TRBJ2-2 TRBV7-8 TRBD2 NA CASSTGGAKTGELFF TGTGCCAGCAGCACCGGGGGGGCAAAGACCGGGGAGCTGTTTTTT
TRBJ2-2 TRBV5-1 TRBD1 NA CASSVPGQGSTGELFF TGCGCCAGCAGCGTACCGGGACAGGGGAGCACCGGGGAGCTGTTTTTT
TRBJ1-3 TRBV15 NA NA CATSRVSGNTIYF TGTGCCACCAGCAGAGTTAGCGGAAACACCATATATTTT
TRBJ1-1 TRBV7-2 NA NA CASSLVLGLSTEAFF TGTGCCAGCAGCTTAGTCTTGGGGCTAAGCACTGAAGCTTTCTTT
TRBJ1-2 TRBV4-1 NA few CASSQGHANYGYTF TGCGCCAGCAGCCAAGGACATGCTAACTATGGCTACACCTTC
TRBJ2-1 TRBV12-3/TRBV12-4 NA NA CASRRVDEQFF TGTGCCAGCAGACGAGTCGATGAGCAGTTCTTC
TRBJ1-4 TRBV7-2 NA few CASSLAQGRNEKLFF TGTGCCAGCAGCTTAGCGCAGGGGAGAAATGAAAAACTGTTTTTT
TRBJ2-7 TRBV7-8 TRBD2 few CASSAGTSGAYEQYF TGTGCCAGCAGCGCGGGGACTAGCGGGGCCTACGAGCAGTACTTC
TRBJ2-7 TRBV6-2/TRBV6-3 NA few CASSYSQNLYEQYF TGTGCCAGCAGTTACTCGCAGAACCTCTACGAGCAGTACTTC
TRBJ1-1 TRBV4-2 TRBD1 few CASSQETGDAFF TGTGCCAGCAGCCAGGAGACAGGGGACGCTTTCTTT
TRBJ2-1 TRBV5-1 NA NA CASSLIRSDDEQFF TGCGCCAGCAGCTTGATCCGGTCGGACGATGAGCAGTTCTTC
TRBJ2-7 TRBV12-3/TRBV12-4 NA NA CASKGLRAGTYEQYF TGTGCCAGCAAGGGACTCAGGGCCGGTACCTACGAGCAGTACTTC
TRBJ1-1 TRBV4-1 NA many CASSQGLLNTEAFF TGCGCCAGCAGCCAAGGACTTCTGAACACTGAAGCTTTCTTT
TRBJ2-1 TRBV5-6 NA NA CASTREAYEQFF TGTGCCAGCACCCGGGAAGCGTATGAGCAGTTCTTC
TRBJ2-7 TRBV5-1 NA few CASSLDPVSYEQYF TGCGCCAGCAGCTTGGATCCAGTCTCCTACGAGCAGTACTTC
TRBJ2-7 TRBV9 TRBD1 few CASSAGGQGFDEQYF TGTGCCAGCAGCGCGGGGGGACAGGGGTTCGACGAGCAGTACTTC
TRBJ2-2 TRBV4-3 TRBD2 few CASSQISGGQLAGELFF TGCGCCAGCAGCCAAATCTCGGGGGGGCAGCTAGCCGGGGAGCTGTTTTTT
TRBJ2-3 TRBV3-1 NA few CASSQGGLGTDTQYF TGTGCCAGCAGCCAAGGGGGTTTGGGCACAGATACGCAGTATTTT
TRBJ1-6 TRBV5-8 NA few CASSLFWISYNSPLHF TGTGCCAGCAGCTTGTTCTGGATTTCCTATAATTCACCCCTCCACTTT
TRBJ2-1 TRBV24-1 NA few CATSTGTNSREQFF TGTGCCACCAGTACCGGGACCAACTCGCGGGAGCAGTTCTTC
TRBJ1-3 TRBV15 NA NA CATSTNSGNTIYF TGTGCCACCAGCACAAATTCGGGAAACACCATATATTTT
TRBJ2-3 TRBV4-1 NA few CASSQDPPSTDTQYF TGCGCCAGCAGCCAAGATCCTCCTAGCACAGATACGCAGTATTTT
TRBJ2-7 TRBV21-1 NA few CASSKVVTGGAEEAYEQYF TGTGCCAGCAGCAAAGTCGTGACAGGGGGTGCGGAGGAGGCCTACGAGCAGTACTTC
TRBJ2-2 TRBV5-1 NA few CASEAQGGGELFF TGCGCCAGCGAGGCTCAGGGCGGCGGGGAGCTGTTTTTT
TRBJ2-2 TRBV5-5 NA once CASSWQGGTGELFF TGTGCCAGCAGCTGGCAGGGAGGCACCGGGGAGCTGTTTTTT
TRBJ2-3 TRBV20-1 TRBD2 NA CSASSGSSTDTQYF TGCAGTGCTAGTAGCGGGTCTAGCACAGATACGCAGTATTTT
TRBJ2-5 TRBV24-1 TRBD2 many CATSDGGAKTQYF TGTGCCACCAGCGACGGGGGGGCCAAGACCCAGTACTTC
TRBJ2-1 TRBV21-1 NA few CARGGDLYNEQFF TGTGCCAGGGGAGGGGACTTATACAATGAGCAGTTCTTC
TRBJ2-3 TRBV7-9 NA few CASSPKVVGTDTQYF TGTGCCAGCAGCCCGAAGGTGGTAGGCACAGATACGCAGTATTTT
TRBJ2-5 TRBV4-1 NA NA CASSHQQDRPETQYF TGCGCCAGCAGCCATCAACAAGATCGTCCAGAGACCCAGTACTTC
TRBJ2-5 TRBV5-1 NA NA CASTGLGVRETQYF TGCGCCAGCACCGGACTGGGGGTGAGAGAGACCCAGTACTTC
TRBJ1-5 TRBV29-1 NA NA CSVEGGADQPQHF TGCAGCGTTGAAGGTGGGGCGGATCAGCCCCAGCATTTT
TRBJ2-1 TRBV7-6 TRBD1 NA CASSPWTGLFDEQFF TGTGCCAGCAGCCCCTGGACAGGGTTGTTTGATGAGCAGTTCTTC
TRBJ1-2 TRBV7-6 TRBD1 NA CASSPRTGWDGYTF TGTGCCAGCAGCCCTAGGACAGGGTGGGATGGCTACACCTTC